This TCR beta chain was identified during a study of blood T cell repertoires in COVID-19. Profiled with immunoSEQ multiplex PCR; TCRdb holds only in-frame clones, not every one. The table includes over 300,000 clones, about 91% detected once. Participant reports of clinical history set cohort assignment. All recovered Cohort 3 donors got two negative PCRs, got clearance, or saw symptom resolution. The CDR3 is 15 amino acids. The junction had 9 bases not matched to a gene; V was cut back by 6 bases and J by 5 bases. The V gene's germline CDR1 is KGHSH and CDR2 LQKENI. The sample was PBMCs or T cells enriched from blood (not recorded which). This TCR came from a woman aged 40 to 55 who had recovered from COVID-19. The gene calls are TRBV18 and TRBJ2-1; 8 bases are shared with TRBD2. The CDR3, as DNA: TGTGCCAGCTCCCCAAGAGCGGGGGCCAACAATGAGCAGTTCTTC. Encoded protein: CASSPRAGANNEQFF.